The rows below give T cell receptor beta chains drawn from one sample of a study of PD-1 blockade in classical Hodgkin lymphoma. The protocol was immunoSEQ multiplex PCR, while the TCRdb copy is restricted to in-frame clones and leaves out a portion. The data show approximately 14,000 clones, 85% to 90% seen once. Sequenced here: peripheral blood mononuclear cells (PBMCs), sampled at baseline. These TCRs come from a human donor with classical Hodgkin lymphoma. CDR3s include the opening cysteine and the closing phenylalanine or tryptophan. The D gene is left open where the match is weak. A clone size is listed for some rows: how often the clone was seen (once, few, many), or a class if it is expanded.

cdr3_aa: CASSPQGSSNQPQHF
cdr3_nt: TGTGCCAGCTCACCACAGGGGTCGAGCAATCAGCCCCAGCATTTT
v_call: TRBV18
j_call: TRBJ1-5
d_call: -
cdr3_length: 15
clone_size: few

cdr3_aa: CASSLEGGSGNTIYF
cdr3_nt: TGTGCCAGCAGCTTGGAAGGGGGCTCTGGAAACACCATATATTTT
v_call: TRBV5-4
j_call: TRBJ1-3
d_call: -
cdr3_length: 15
clone_size: once

cdr3_aa: CASSEPTSTDTQYF
cdr3_nt: TGTGCCAGCAGCGAACCCACTAGCACAGATACGCAGTATTTT
v_call: TRBV7-9
j_call: TRBJ2-3
d_call: -
cdr3_length: 14
clone_size: -

cdr3_aa: CASSPSRGEAFF
cdr3_nt: TGTGCCAGCAGCCCCTCCAGAGGTGAAGCTTTCTTT
v_call: TRBV9
j_call: TRBJ1-1
d_call: -
cdr3_length: 12
clone_size: -

cdr3_aa: CASSPAVAGGRSYNEQFF
cdr3_nt: TGTGCCAGCAGCCCCGCGGTAGCGGGGGGGAGGTCCTACAATGAGCAGTTCTTC
v_call: TRBV7-9
j_call: TRBJ2-1
d_call: TRBD2
cdr3_length: 18
clone_size: -

cdr3_aa: CASSQDRYEQYF
cdr3_nt: TGCGCCAGCAGCCAAGATCGGTACGAGCAGTACTTC
v_call: TRBV4-3
j_call: TRBJ2-7
d_call: -
cdr3_length: 12
clone_size: -

cdr3_aa: CATSRVLTARGNQPQHF
cdr3_nt: TGTGCCACCAGCAGAGTCCTGACAGCCAGGGGCAATCAGCCCCAGCATTTT
v_call: TRBV15
j_call: TRBJ1-5
d_call: -
cdr3_length: 17
clone_size: -

cdr3_aa: CASSRAGGNNEKLFF
cdr3_nt: TGTGCCAGCAGCAGGGCTGGGGGAAATAATGAAAAACTGTTTTTT
v_call: TRBV9
j_call: TRBJ1-4
d_call: -
cdr3_length: 15
clone_size: -

cdr3_aa: CASSVHAGGYEQYF
cdr3_nt: TGTGCCAGCAGTGTCCATGCCGGAGGCTACGAGCAGTACTTC
v_call: TRBV19
j_call: TRBJ2-7
d_call: -
cdr3_length: 14
clone_size: -

cdr3_aa: CASSRDSLAKNIQYF
cdr3_nt: TGTGCCAGCAGCCGAGACAGCCTAGCCAAAAACATTCAGTACTTC
v_call: TRBV5-6
j_call: TRBJ2-4
d_call: -
cdr3_length: 15
clone_size: -

cdr3_aa: CASSLATGSYVDTQYF
cdr3_nt: TGTGCCAGCAGCTTAGCGACAGGGTCCTACGTAGATACGCAGTATTTT
v_call: TRBV11-3
j_call: TRBJ2-3
d_call: TRBD1
cdr3_length: 16
clone_size: -

cdr3_aa: CASSRLPGQAGSTGELFF
cdr3_nt: TGCGCCAGCAGCCGACTACCGGGACAGGCCGGGAGCACCGGGGAGCTGTTTTTT
v_call: TRBV4-1
j_call: TRBJ2-2
d_call: TRBD1
cdr3_length: 18
clone_size: -

cdr3_aa: CASSPMSRTDTQYF
cdr3_nt: TGTGCCAGCTCACCAATGTCCCGCACAGATACGCAGTATTTT
v_call: TRBV18
j_call: TRBJ2-3
d_call: -
cdr3_length: 14
clone_size: -

cdr3_aa: CASSIGEKSDTQYF
cdr3_nt: TGTGCCAGTAGTATAGGGGAGAAGTCTGATACGCAGTATTTT
v_call: TRBV19
j_call: TRBJ2-3
d_call: -
cdr3_length: 14
clone_size: -

cdr3_aa: CASSLSERASLYGYTF
cdr3_nt: TGTGCCAGCAGTTTATCGGAGAGGGCTTCCCTCTATGGCTACACCTTC
v_call: TRBV27
j_call: TRBJ1-2
d_call: -
cdr3_length: 16
clone_size: -

cdr3_aa: CASREGGSGTEAFF
cdr3_nt: TGCGCCAGCCGTGAAGGAGGGTCGGGCACTGAAGCTTTCTTT
v_call: TRBV10-2
j_call: TRBJ1-1
d_call: -
cdr3_length: 14
clone_size: -

cdr3_aa: CASSEAGRALTDTQYF
cdr3_nt: TGTGCCAGCAGTGAAGCGGGGCGGGCGCTCACAGATACGCAGTATTTT
v_call: TRBV2
j_call: TRBJ2-3
d_call: -
cdr3_length: 16
clone_size: -

cdr3_aa: CASSYLAGGLNEQYF
cdr3_nt: TGCGCCAGCAGCTACCTAGCGGGAGGGCTCAACGAGCAGTACTTC
v_call: TRBV5-1
j_call: TRBJ2-7
d_call: TRBD2
cdr3_length: 15
clone_size: once

cdr3_aa: CASSSILRDRGGGTDTQYF
cdr3_nt: TGTGCCAGCAGTTCCATTTTACGGGACAGGGGAGGGGGCACAGATACGCAGTATTTT
v_call: TRBV28
j_call: TRBJ2-3
d_call: TRBD1
cdr3_length: 19
clone_size: -

cdr3_aa: CAISPSEETQYF
cdr3_nt: TGTGCCATCAGCCCTAGCGAAGAGACCCAGTACTTC
v_call: TRBV10-3
j_call: TRBJ2-5
d_call: -
cdr3_length: 12
clone_size: -

cdr3_aa: CSVGTGGGEQFF
cdr3_nt: TGCAGCGTTGGGACAGGGGGCGGTGAGCAGTTCTTC
v_call: TRBV29-1
j_call: TRBJ2-1
d_call: TRBD1
cdr3_length: 12
clone_size: -

cdr3_aa: CASSRAGGRDEQFF
cdr3_nt: TGTGCCAGCAGCCGAGCGGGAGGGCGCGATGAGCAGTTCTTC
v_call: TRBV7-8
j_call: TRBJ2-1
d_call: TRBD2
cdr3_length: 14
clone_size: -

cdr3_aa: CASSLGQGSDEQYF
cdr3_nt: TGTGCCAGCAGCCTCGGACAGGGAAGCGACGAGCAGTACTTC
v_call: TRBV6-6
j_call: TRBJ2-7
d_call: TRBD1
cdr3_length: 14
clone_size: few

cdr3_aa: CASSTFTERGMNTEAFF
cdr3_nt: TGTGCCAGCAGCACTTTCACAGAAAGGGGTATGAACACTGAAGCTTTCTTT
v_call: TRBV21-1
j_call: TRBJ1-1
d_call: -
cdr3_length: 17
clone_size: -

cdr3_aa: CASSPPGFGTDTQYF
cdr3_nt: TGTGCCAGCTCACCACCGGGTTTCGGCACAGATACGCAGTATTTT
v_call: TRBV18
j_call: TRBJ2-3
d_call: -
cdr3_length: 15
clone_size: few

cdr3_aa: CATSLSGQKLFF
cdr3_nt: TGTGCCACCAGCCTATCGGGGCAAAAACTGTTTTTT
v_call: TRBV15
j_call: TRBJ1-4
d_call: -
cdr3_length: 12
clone_size: -

cdr3_aa: CASSLLTGDGYTF
cdr3_nt: TGTGCCAGCAGCTTACTCACAGGGGACGGCTACACCTTC
v_call: TRBV7-8
j_call: TRBJ1-2
d_call: TRBD1
cdr3_length: 13
clone_size: -

cdr3_aa: CASTAGSWTEAFF
cdr3_nt: TGCGCCAGCACTGCCGGGTCGTGGACTGAAGCTTTCTTT
v_call: TRBV5-1
j_call: TRBJ1-1
d_call: -
cdr3_length: 13
clone_size: -

cdr3_aa: CASSLDEGGNTEAFF
cdr3_nt: TGTGCCAGCAGCTTGGACGAGGGGGGGAACACTGAAGCTTTCTTT
v_call: TRBV7-9
j_call: TRBJ1-1
d_call: -
cdr3_length: 15
clone_size: -

cdr3_aa: CASSQDHYGYTF
cdr3_nt: TGCGCCAGCAGCCAGGACCATTATGGCTACACCTTC
v_call: TRBV5-1
j_call: TRBJ1-2
d_call: -
cdr3_length: 12
clone_size: -

cdr3_aa: CASSISQGEGSYNEQFF
cdr3_nt: TGCGCCAGCAGCATTTCACAGGGGGAGGGTTCCTACAATGAGCAGTTCTTC
v_call: TRBV5-1
j_call: TRBJ2-1
d_call: -
cdr3_length: 17
clone_size: -

cdr3_aa: CASSFPGKEQFF
cdr3_nt: TGTGCCAGCAGCTTCCCCGGGAAAGAGCAGTTCTTC
v_call: TRBV7-7
j_call: TRBJ2-1
d_call: -
cdr3_length: 12
clone_size: once

cdr3_aa: CASSSYWPGQGDGYTF
cdr3_nt: TGTGCCAGCAGTTCTTACTGGCCGGGACAGGGGGATGGCTACACCTTC
v_call: TRBV25-1
j_call: TRBJ1-2
d_call: TRBD1
cdr3_length: 16
clone_size: few

cdr3_aa: CSVEGVQGVSYEQYF
cdr3_nt: TGCAGCGTTGAAGGGGTACAGGGGGTCTCCTACGAGCAGTACTTC
v_call: TRBV29-1
j_call: TRBJ2-7
d_call: TRBD1
cdr3_length: 15
clone_size: -

cdr3_aa: CASSLPGNQPQHF
cdr3_nt: TGTGCCAGCAGTTTACCAGGAAATCAGCCCCAGCATTTT
v_call: TRBV28
j_call: TRBJ1-5
d_call: -
cdr3_length: 13
clone_size: -

cdr3_aa: CASSVEGTPHPLHF
cdr3_nt: TGTGCCAGCAGCGTAGAGGGGACACCGCATCCCCTCCACTTT
v_call: TRBV9
j_call: TRBJ1-6
d_call: -
cdr3_length: 14
clone_size: -

cdr3_aa: CASSQVAGTLGDEQFF
cdr3_nt: TGCGCCAGCAGCCAAGTGGCCGGGACTTTGGGGGATGAGCAGTTCTTC
v_call: TRBV4-3
j_call: TRBJ2-1
d_call: -
cdr3_length: 16
clone_size: -

cdr3_aa: CATSDVGTPSTDTQYF
cdr3_nt: TGTGCCACCAGCGATGTAGGGACTCCTAGCACAGATACGCAGTATTTT
v_call: TRBV15
j_call: TRBJ2-3
d_call: -
cdr3_length: 16
clone_size: once

cdr3_aa: CASSFRPNGGEAFF
cdr3_nt: TGTGCCAGCAGCTTCCGCCCAAACGGGGGTGAAGCTTTCTTT
v_call: TRBV7-6
j_call: TRBJ1-1
d_call: -
cdr3_length: 14
clone_size: -